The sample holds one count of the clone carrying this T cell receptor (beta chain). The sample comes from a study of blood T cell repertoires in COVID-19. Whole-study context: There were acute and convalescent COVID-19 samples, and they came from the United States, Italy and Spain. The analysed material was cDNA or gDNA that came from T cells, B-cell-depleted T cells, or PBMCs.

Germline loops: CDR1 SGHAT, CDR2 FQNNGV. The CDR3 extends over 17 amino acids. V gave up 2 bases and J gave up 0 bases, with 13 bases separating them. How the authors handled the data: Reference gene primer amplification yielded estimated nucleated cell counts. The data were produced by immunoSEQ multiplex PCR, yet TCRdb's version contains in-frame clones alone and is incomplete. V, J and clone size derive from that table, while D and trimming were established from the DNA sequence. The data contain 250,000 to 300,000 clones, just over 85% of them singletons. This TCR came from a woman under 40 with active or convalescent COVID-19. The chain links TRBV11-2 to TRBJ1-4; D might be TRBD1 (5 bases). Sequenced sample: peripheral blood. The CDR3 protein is CASSLREGLATNEKLFF. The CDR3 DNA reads TGTGCCAGCAGCTTAAGGGAGGGGTTGGCAACTAATGAAAAACTGTTTTTT. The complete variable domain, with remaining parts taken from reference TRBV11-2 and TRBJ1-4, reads EAGVAQSPRYKIIEKRQSVAFWCNPISGHATLYWYQQILGQGPKLLIQFQNNGVVDDSQLPKDRFSAERLKGVDSTLKIQPAKLEDSAVYLCASSLREGLATNEKLFFGSGTQLSVL.